The rows below give T cell receptor beta chains drawn from one sample of a study of glioma-infiltrating T cells. TCRdb analysed the multiplex PCR reads with MiXCR anew, one entry per CDR3 protein. Here the sample spans some 90,000 distinct CDR3 sequences, 35% to 45% being singletons. The sample was glioma tissue, nonneoplastic brain tissue, or PBMCs (not recorded which). The receptors were gathered from a human donor with low-grade glioma or glioblastoma, undergoing nonglioma brain surgery, or in good health (not recorded which). Both conserved end residues are part of each CDR3. Each record gives: CDR3 protein, CDR3 DNA, V gene, clone size, J gene, D gene. The D gene is left open where the match is weak. Clone size is shown for a subset of rows, as once, few, many or a class of expanded clone.

cdr3_aa: CASSVGQGINYGYTF; cdr3_nt: TGTGCCAGCAGTGTGGGACAGGGGATTAACTATGGCTACACCTTC; v_call: TRBV6-1; clone_size: many; j_call: TRBJ1-2; d_call: TRBD1
cdr3_aa: CASSLTFGGQSYEQYF; cdr3_nt: TGTGCCAGCAGCCTTACTTTCGGGGGTCAATCATACGAGCAGTACTTC; v_call: TRBV7-9; clone_size: many; j_call: TRBJ2-7; d_call: -
cdr3_aa: CASSPWTGRYEQYF; cdr3_nt: TGTGCCAGCAGCCCCTGGACAGGGAGATACGAGCAGTACTTC; v_call: TRBV2; clone_size: many; j_call: TRBJ2-7; d_call: TRBD1
cdr3_aa: CVSSRDGSDTQYF; cdr3_nt: TGTGTCAGCAGTCGGGACGGTTCGGATACGCAGTATTTT; v_call: TRBV3-1; clone_size: -; j_call: TRBJ2-3; d_call: -
cdr3_aa: CASSPDMGYTEAFF; cdr3_nt: TGCGCCAGCAGCCCGGATATGGGGTACACTGAAGCTTTCTTT; v_call: TRBV5-1; clone_size: many; j_call: TRBJ1-1; d_call: -
cdr3_aa: CSAPTDTQYF; cdr3_nt: TGCAGTGCCCCCACAGATACGCAGTATTTT; v_call: TRBV20-1; clone_size: -; j_call: TRBJ2-3; d_call: -
cdr3_aa: CSGPGQRQSNSPLHF; cdr3_nt: TGCAGCGGCCCGGGACAGCGGCAGTCTAATTCACCCCTCCACTTT; v_call: TRBV29-1; clone_size: many; j_call: TRBJ1-6; d_call: TRBD1
cdr3_aa: CASSLRTNYGYTF; cdr3_nt: TGTGCCAGCAGTTTACGGACAAACTATGGCTACACCTTC; v_call: TRBV28; clone_size: many; j_call: TRBJ1-2; d_call: -
cdr3_aa: CSADPGGLYNEQFF; cdr3_nt: TGCAGCGCTGATCCGGGGGGCCTCTACAATGAGCAGTTCTTC; v_call: TRBV29-1; clone_size: -; j_call: TRBJ2-1; d_call: -
cdr3_aa: CASSVGPVMTSGQETQYF; cdr3_nt: TGTGCCAGCAGCGTAGGCCCGGTGATGACTAGCGGCCAAGAGACCCAGTACTTC; v_call: TRBV9; clone_size: few; j_call: TRBJ2-5; d_call: TRBD2
cdr3_aa: CASSYGRYEQYF; cdr3_nt: TGTGCCAGCAGTTACGGGCGCTACGAGCAGTACTTC; v_call: TRBV6-2/TRBV6-3; clone_size: many; j_call: TRBJ2-7; d_call: -
cdr3_aa: CGARIQGNGYTF; cdr3_nt: TGCGGTGCTAGAATCCAAGGGAATGGCTACACCTTC; v_call: TRBV20-1; clone_size: -; j_call: TRBJ1-2; d_call: -
cdr3_aa: CASSGDFQETQNF; cdr3_nt: TGTGCCAGTAGTGGGGACTTCCAAGAGACCCAGAATTTT; v_call: TRBV19; clone_size: -; j_call: TRBJ2-3; d_call: -
cdr3_aa: CSVELGLETQYF; cdr3_nt: TGCAGCGTTGAACTGGGCTTGGAGACCCAGTACTTC; v_call: TRBV29-1; clone_size: many; j_call: TRBJ2-5; d_call: -
cdr3_aa: CASTRVEGLADSYEQYF; cdr3_nt: TGTGCCAGCACAAGGGTCGAAGGGCTAGCGGACTCCTACGAGCAGTACTTC; v_call: TRBV2; clone_size: many; j_call: TRBJ2-7; d_call: TRBD2
cdr3_aa: CASSGRQGPYEQYF; cdr3_nt: TGTGCCAGCAGTGGCCGACAGGGTCCATACGAGCAGTACTTC; v_call: TRBV2; clone_size: -; j_call: TRBJ2-7; d_call: TRBD1
cdr3_aa: CAIGDEGINTEAFF; cdr3_nt: TGTGCCATCGGGGACGAGGGTATTAACACTGAAGCTTTCTTT; v_call: TRBV10-3; clone_size: many; j_call: TRBJ1-1; d_call: -
cdr3_aa: CASSIDRLSSYNSPLHF; cdr3_nt: TGTGCCAGCAGCATCGACAGACTAAGCTCCTATAATTCACCCCTCCACTTT; v_call: TRBV5-4; clone_size: few; j_call: TRBJ1-6; d_call: -
cdr3_aa: CASSGFGGSNSPHTF; cdr3_nt: TGTGCCAGCAGCGGATTCGGGGGCAGCAACAGCCCCCACACCTTC; v_call: TRBV7-2; clone_size: many; j_call: TRBJ1-2; d_call: -
cdr3_aa: CASTHPALNTGELFF; cdr3_nt: TGTGCCAGCACCCACCCGGCTTTGAACACCGGGGAGCTGTTTTTT; v_call: TRBV6-2/TRBV6-3; clone_size: many; j_call: TRBJ2-2; d_call: -
cdr3_aa: CAISKDPGNTIYF; cdr3_nt: TGTGCCATCAGCAAGGACCCAGGAAACACCATATATTTT; v_call: TRBV10-3; clone_size: many; j_call: TRBJ1-3; d_call: -
cdr3_aa: CASISVGGDTGELFF; cdr3_nt: TGTGCCAGCATCTCGGTCGGGGGGGACACCGGGGAGCTGTTTTTT; v_call: TRBV10-1; clone_size: -; j_call: TRBJ2-2; d_call: TRBD2
cdr3_aa: CASLSSGVGTQYF; cdr3_nt: TGTGCCAGCCTTTCTAGCGGGGTGGGGACCCAGTACTTC; v_call: TRBV2; clone_size: -; j_call: TRBJ2-5; d_call: TRBD2
cdr3_aa: CASSLRQGGYTF; cdr3_nt: TGTGCCAGCAGCTTGCGACAGGGTGGCTACACCTTC; v_call: TRBV5-4; clone_size: many; j_call: TRBJ1-2; d_call: TRBD1
cdr3_aa: CASSTGPYGYTF; cdr3_nt: TGTGCCAGCAGCACGGGGCCCTATGGCTACACCTTC; v_call: TRBV7-2; clone_size: many; j_call: TRBJ1-2; d_call: -
cdr3_aa: CASTRSSGANVLTF; cdr3_nt: TGTGCCAGCACCCGGTCTTCTGGGGCCAACGTCCTGACTTTC; v_call: TRBV5-4; clone_size: many; j_call: TRBJ2-6; d_call: -
cdr3_aa: CASSLRPGYGYTF; cdr3_nt: TGTGCCAGCAGCTTACGTCCTGGCTATGGCTACACCTTC; v_call: TRBV7-9; clone_size: -; j_call: TRBJ1-2; d_call: -
cdr3_aa: CSANLGGDTYEQYF; cdr3_nt: TGCAGTGCTAACCTTGGAGGGGACACCTACGAGCAGTACTTC; v_call: TRBV20-1; clone_size: -; j_call: TRBJ2-7; d_call: -
cdr3_aa: CASFRGSGANVLTF; cdr3_nt: TGTGCCAGCTTCCGCGGTTCTGGGGCCAACGTCCTGACTTTC; v_call: TRBV7-9; clone_size: many; j_call: TRBJ2-6; d_call: -
cdr3_aa: CSVAVGQGTFSYEQYF; cdr3_nt: TGCAGCGTTGCGGTTGGACAGGGGACATTCTCCTACGAGCAGTACTTC; v_call: TRBV29-1; clone_size: many; j_call: TRBJ2-7; d_call: TRBD1
cdr3_aa: CASSTSPVAGGGETQYF; cdr3_nt: TGTGCCAGCAGCACTAGCCCCGTAGCGGGAGGAGGAGAGACCCAGTACTTC; v_call: TRBV5-4; clone_size: many; j_call: TRBJ2-5; d_call: TRBD2
cdr3_aa: CATSRASGFYEQYF; cdr3_nt: TGTGCCACCAGCAGAGCCTCAGGGTTTTACGAGCAGTACTTC; v_call: TRBV15; clone_size: -; j_call: TRBJ2-7; d_call: -
cdr3_aa: CASSRDISYNEQFF; cdr3_nt: TGTGCCAGCAGCAGGGACATATCCTACAATGAGCAGTTCTTC; v_call: TRBV6-2/TRBV6-3; clone_size: -; j_call: TRBJ2-1; d_call: -
cdr3_aa: CASSLKFGLAKNIQYF; cdr3_nt: TGCGCCAGCAGCTTGAAATTTGGACTAGCCAAAAACATTCAGTACTTC; v_call: TRBV4-1; clone_size: many; j_call: TRBJ2-4; d_call: -
cdr3_aa: CASRETEDYGYTF; cdr3_nt: TGTGCCAGCAGAGAAACAGAGGACTATGGCTACACCTTC; v_call: TRBV12-3/TRBV12-4; clone_size: many; j_call: TRBJ1-2; d_call: -
cdr3_aa: CATSDSSGRAYNEQFF; cdr3_nt: TGTGCCACCAGTGATTCTAGCGGGAGGGCCTACAATGAGCAGTTCTTC; v_call: TRBV24-1; clone_size: many; j_call: TRBJ2-1; d_call: TRBD2
cdr3_aa: CASSLGSGTEAFF; cdr3_nt: TGTGCCAGCAGTTTAGGATCCGGCACTGAAGCTTTCTTT; v_call: TRBV27; clone_size: -; j_call: TRBJ1-1; d_call: -
cdr3_aa: CASRQLAGNSEQFF; cdr3_nt: TGTGCCAGCAGACAACTAGCGGGGAACAGTGAGCAGTTCTTC; v_call: TRBV3-1; clone_size: many; j_call: TRBJ2-1; d_call: TRBD2
cdr3_aa: CASSLDSDGCQPQHF; cdr3_nt: TGTGCCAGCAGTCTGGACAGTGATGGTTGTCAGCCCCAGCATTTT; v_call: TRBV2; clone_size: -; j_call: TRBJ1-5; d_call: -
cdr3_aa: CASSQIPGSRDTQCF; cdr3_nt: TGTGCCAGCAGCCAAATCCCAGGGAGTAGAGATACGCAGTGTTTT; v_call: TRBV3-1; clone_size: many; j_call: TRBJ2-3; d_call: -